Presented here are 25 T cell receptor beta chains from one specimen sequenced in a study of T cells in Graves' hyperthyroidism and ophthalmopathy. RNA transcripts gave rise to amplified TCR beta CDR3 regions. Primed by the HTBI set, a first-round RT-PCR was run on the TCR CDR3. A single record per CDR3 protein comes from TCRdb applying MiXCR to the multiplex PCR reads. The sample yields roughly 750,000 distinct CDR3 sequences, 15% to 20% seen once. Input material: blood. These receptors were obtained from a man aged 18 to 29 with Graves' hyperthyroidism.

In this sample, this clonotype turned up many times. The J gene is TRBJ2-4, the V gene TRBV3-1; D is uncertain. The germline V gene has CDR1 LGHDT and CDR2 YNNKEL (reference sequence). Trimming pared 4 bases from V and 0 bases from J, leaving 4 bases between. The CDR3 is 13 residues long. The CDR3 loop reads CASSRGAKNIQYF. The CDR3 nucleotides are TGTGCCAGCAGCCGGGGAGCCAAAAACATTCAGTACTTC.

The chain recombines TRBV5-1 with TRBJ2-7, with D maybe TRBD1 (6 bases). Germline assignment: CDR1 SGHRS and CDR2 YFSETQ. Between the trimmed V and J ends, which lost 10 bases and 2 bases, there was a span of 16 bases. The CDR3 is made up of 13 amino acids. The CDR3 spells CAPPVTGTYEQYF. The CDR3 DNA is TGCGCCCCCCCTGTCACAGGGACCTACGAGCAGTACTTC.

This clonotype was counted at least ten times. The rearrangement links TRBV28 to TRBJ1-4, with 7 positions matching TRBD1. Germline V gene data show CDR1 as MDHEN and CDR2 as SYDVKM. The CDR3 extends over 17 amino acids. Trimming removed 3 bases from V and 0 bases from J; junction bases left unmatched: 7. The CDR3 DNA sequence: TGTGCCAGCAGTTTTTCTACAGGGGTTCCAACTAATGAAAAACTGTTTTTT. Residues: CASSFSTGVPTNEKLFF.

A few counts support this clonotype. The CDR3 nucleotides read TGTGCCAGCTTACCCCTGGCCGAAGAGGACGAGCAGTACTTC. Translated: CASLPLAEEDEQYF. V usage is TRBV6-1 and J usage is TRBJ2-7, with D unclear. The length of the CDR3 is 14 residues. Germline V gene data show CDR1 as MNHNS and CDR2 as SASEGT. V lost 8 bases to trimming and J lost 5 bases, with 19 bases between them.

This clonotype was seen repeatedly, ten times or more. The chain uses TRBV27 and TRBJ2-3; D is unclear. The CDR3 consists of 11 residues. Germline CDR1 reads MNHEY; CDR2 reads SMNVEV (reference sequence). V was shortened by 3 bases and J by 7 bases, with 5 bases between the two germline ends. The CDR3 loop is CASSLGYTQYF. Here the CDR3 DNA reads TGTGCCAGCAGTTTGGGTTATACGCAGTATTTT.

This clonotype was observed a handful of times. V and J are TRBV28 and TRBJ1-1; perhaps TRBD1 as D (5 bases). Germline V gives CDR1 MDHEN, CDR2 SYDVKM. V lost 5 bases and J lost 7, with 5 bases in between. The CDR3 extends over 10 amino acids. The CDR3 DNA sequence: TGTGCCAGCAGTCAGGGTGAAGCTTTCTTT. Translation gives CASSQGEAFF.

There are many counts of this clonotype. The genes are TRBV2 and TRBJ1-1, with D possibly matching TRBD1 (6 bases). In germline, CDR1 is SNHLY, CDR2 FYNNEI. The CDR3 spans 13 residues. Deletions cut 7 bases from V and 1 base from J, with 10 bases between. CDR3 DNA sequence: TGTGCCAGCAACCCGACAGGGAACACTGAAGCTTTCTTT. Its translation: CASNPTGNTEAFF.

CDR3: CSAPLKRDRHSYGYTF. The CDR3 DNA reads as TGCAGTGCTCCCCTTAAGAGGGACAGGCACTCCTATGGCTACACCTTC. V gene TRBV20-1 combines with J gene TRBJ1-2, with 8 bases that match TRBD1. The CDR3 contains 16 residues. Germline V gene lookup returns CDR1 DFQATT and CDR2 SNEGSKA (reference sequence). V lost 5 bases, J lost 4 bases, and 15 bases stayed unmatched.

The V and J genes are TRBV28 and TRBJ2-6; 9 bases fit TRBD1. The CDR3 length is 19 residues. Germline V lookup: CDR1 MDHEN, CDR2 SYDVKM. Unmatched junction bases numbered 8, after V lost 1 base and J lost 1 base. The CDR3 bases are TGTGCCAGCAGTTTATCTCCGTACAGGGGGCGTTCTGGGGCCAACGTCCTGACTTTC. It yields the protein CASSLSPYRGRSGANVLTF.

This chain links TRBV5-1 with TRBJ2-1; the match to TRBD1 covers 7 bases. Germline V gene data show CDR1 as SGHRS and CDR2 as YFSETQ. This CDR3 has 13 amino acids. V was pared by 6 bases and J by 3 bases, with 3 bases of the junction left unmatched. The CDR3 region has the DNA TGCGCCAGCAACCAGGGGGTCTACAATGAGCAGTTCTTC. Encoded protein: CASNQGVYNEQFF.

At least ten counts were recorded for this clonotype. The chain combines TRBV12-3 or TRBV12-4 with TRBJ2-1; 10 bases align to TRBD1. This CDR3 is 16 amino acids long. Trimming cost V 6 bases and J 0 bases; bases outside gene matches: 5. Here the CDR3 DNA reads TGTGCCAGCAGCATCCGGGACAGGGGCTCCTACAATGAGCAGTTCTTC. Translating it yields CASSIRDRGSYNEQFF.

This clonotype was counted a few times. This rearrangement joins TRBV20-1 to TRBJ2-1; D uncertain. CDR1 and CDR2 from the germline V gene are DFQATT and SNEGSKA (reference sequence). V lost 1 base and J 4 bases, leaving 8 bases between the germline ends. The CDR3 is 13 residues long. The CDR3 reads CSARGVGYNEQFF. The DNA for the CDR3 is TGCAGTGCTAGAGGTGTTGGGTACAATGAGCAGTTCTTC.

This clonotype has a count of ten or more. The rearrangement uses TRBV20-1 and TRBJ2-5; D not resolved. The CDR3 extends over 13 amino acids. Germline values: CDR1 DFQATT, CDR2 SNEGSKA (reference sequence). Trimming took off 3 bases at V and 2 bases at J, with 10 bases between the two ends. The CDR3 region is CSASHRPQETQYF. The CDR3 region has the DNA TGCAGTGCTAGCCATCGGCCTCAAGAGACCCAGTACTTC.

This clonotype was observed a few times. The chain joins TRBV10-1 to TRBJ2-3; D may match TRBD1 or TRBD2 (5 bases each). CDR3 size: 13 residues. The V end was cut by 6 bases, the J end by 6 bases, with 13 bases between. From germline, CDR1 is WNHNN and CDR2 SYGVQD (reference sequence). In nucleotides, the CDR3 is TGCGCCAGCAGGGGGGATAGCGTGGATACGCAGTATTTT. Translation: CASRGDSVDTQYF.

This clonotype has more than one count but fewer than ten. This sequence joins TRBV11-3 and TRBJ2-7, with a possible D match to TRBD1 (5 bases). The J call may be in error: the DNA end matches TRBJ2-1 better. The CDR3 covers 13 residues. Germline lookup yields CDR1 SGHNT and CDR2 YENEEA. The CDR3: CASSRTQGYEQFF. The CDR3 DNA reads TGTGCCAGCAGCCGGACCCAGGGTTACGAGCAGTTCTTC.

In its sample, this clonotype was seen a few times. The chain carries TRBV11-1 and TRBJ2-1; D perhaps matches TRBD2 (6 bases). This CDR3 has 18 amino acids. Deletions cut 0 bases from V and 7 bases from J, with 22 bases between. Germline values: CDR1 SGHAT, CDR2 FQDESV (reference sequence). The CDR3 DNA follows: TGTGCCAGCAGCTTAGCGCGGGTTGGGGACTCTCTTTGGAATGAGCAGTTCTTC. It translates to CASSLARVGDSLWNEQFF.

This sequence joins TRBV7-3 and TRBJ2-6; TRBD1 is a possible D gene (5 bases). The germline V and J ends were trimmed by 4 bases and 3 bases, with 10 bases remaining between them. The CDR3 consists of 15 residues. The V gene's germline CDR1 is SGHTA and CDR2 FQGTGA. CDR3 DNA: TGTGCCAGCAGCTCTCAGGGTTATGGGGCCAACGTCCTGACTTTC. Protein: CASSSQGYGANVLTF.

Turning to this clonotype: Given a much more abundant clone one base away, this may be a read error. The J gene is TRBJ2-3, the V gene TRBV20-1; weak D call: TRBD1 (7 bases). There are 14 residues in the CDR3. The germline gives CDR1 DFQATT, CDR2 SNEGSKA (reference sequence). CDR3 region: CSARAGGGTDTRYF. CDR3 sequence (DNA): TGCAGTGCTAGAGCTGGAGGAGGGACAGATACGCGGTATTTT.

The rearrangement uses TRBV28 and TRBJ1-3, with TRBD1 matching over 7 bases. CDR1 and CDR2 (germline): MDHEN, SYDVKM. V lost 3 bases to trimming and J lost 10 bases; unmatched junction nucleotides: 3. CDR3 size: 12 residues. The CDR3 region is CASSFLQGTIYF. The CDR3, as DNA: TGTGCCAGCAGTTTTCTACAGGGGACCATATATTTT.

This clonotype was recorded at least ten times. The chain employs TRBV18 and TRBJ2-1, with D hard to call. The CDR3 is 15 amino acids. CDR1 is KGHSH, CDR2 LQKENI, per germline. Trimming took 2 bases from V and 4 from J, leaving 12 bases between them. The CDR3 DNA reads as TGTGCCAGCTCACCAGGGAAACATGTTTACAATGAGCAGTTCTTC. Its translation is CASSPGKHVYNEQFF. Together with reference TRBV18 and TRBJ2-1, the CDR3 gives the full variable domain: NAGVMQNPRHLVRRRGQEARLRCSPMKGHSHVYWYRQLPEEGLKFMVYLQKENIIDESGMPKERFSAEFPKEGPSILRIQQVVRGDSAAYFCASSPGKHVYNEQFFGPGTRLTVL.

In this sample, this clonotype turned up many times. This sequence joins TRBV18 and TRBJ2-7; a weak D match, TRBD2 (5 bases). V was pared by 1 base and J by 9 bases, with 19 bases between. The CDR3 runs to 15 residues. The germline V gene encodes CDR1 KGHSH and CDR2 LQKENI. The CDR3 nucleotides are TGTGCCAGCTCACCACGGAGCGGCTACAGTTCTTCGCAGTACTTC. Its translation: CASSPRSGYSSSQYF.

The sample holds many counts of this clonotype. CDR3 in DNA: TGTGCCAGCAGCCCTACGGCTAGCGGGAGGAATGAGCAGTTCTTC. Protein product: CASSPTASGRNEQFF. J is TRBJ2-1 and V is TRBV11-3, with 11 positions matching TRBD2. J was trimmed by 7 bases and V by 5 bases; bases with no gene match: 7. Germline lookup yields CDR1 SGHNT and CDR2 YENEEA. The CDR3 runs to 15 residues. The full variable domain, with the rest looked up from reference TRBV11-3 and TRBJ2-1, is EAGVVQSPRYKIIEKKQPVAFWCNPISGHNTLYWYLQNLGQGPELLIRYENEEAVDDSQLPKDRFSAERLKGVDSTLKIQPAELGDSAVYLCASSPTASGRNEQFFGPGTRLTVL.

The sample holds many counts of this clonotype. The DNA for the CDR3 is TGTGCCAGCAGTGGGCGTTCCCAAGAGACCCAGTACTTC. Encoded protein: CASSGRSQETQYF. The chain has TRBV13 and TRBJ2-5; D unresolved. Trimming took 6 bases from V and 1 from J, leaving 9 bases between them. This CDR3 is 13 amino acids long. Germline V lookup: CDR1 PRHDT, CDR2 FYEKMQ (reference sequence).

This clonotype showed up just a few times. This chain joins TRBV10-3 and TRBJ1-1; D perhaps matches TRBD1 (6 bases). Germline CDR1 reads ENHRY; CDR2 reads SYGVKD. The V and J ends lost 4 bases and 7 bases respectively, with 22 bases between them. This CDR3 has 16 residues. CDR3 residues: CAISVRGYTFGSEAFF. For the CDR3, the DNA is TGTGCCATCAGTGTAAGGGGGTATACCTTTGGGAGTGAAGCTTTCTTT.

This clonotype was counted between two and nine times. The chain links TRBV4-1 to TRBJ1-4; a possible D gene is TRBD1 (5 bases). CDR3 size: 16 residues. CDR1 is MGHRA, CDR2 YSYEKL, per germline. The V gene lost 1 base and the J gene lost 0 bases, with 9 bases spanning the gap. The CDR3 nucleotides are TGCGCCAGCAGCCAAGGGTTAGGGGCAACTAATGAAAAACTGTTTTTT. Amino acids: CASSQGLGATNEKLFF.